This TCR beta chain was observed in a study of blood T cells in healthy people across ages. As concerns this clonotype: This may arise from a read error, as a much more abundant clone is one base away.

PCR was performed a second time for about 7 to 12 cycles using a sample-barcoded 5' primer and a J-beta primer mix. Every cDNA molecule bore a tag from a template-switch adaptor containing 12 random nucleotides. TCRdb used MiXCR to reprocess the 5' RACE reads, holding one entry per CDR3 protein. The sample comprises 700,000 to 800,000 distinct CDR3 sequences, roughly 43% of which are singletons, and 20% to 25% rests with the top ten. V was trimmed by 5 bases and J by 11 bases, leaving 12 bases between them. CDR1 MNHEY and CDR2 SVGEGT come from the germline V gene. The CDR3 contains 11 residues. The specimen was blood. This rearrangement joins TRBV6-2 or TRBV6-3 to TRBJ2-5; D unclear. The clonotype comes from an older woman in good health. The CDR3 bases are TGTGCCAGCAGTGTCTTCGATGAGCAGTACTTC. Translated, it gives CASSVFDEQYF.